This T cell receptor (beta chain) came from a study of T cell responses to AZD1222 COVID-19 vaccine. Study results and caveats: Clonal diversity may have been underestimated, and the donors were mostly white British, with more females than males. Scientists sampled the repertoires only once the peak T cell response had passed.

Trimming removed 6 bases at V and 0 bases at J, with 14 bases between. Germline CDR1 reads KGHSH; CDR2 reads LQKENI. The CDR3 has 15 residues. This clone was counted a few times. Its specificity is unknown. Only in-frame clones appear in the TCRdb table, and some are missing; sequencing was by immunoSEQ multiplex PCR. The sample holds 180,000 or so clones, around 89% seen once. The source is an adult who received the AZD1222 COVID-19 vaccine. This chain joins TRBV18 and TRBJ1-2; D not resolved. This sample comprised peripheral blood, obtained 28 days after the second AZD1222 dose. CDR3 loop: CASSLGRSPNYGYTF. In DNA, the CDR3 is TGTGCCAGCTCCCTCGGACGGTCCCCTAACTATGGCTACACCTTC.